This T cell receptor beta chain was captured in a study of cytomegalovirus exposure and HLA in healthy donors (dated by TCRdb to 2017 to 2019). Regarding the study in general: An earlier analysis of fewer than 750 of the donors reported around 280 Gb of sequence data and 95 million to 120 million unique TCR beta sequences obtained from some 200 million T cells. Roughly 300 gigabases of sequencing data and around 90 million unique TCR sequences made up an early release that covered 640 HLA-typed donors. Of the roughly 400 genotyped donors, around 81% fell in the genetic ancestry cluster associated with self-reported Caucasian donors. The study was designed to test whether signatures of past pathogen exposure could be identified by cataloging public T cell receptors. The study profiled the T cell repertoires of fewer than 850 subjects by immunosequencing and related them to cytomegalovirus serostatus. Besides the first cohort of approximately 670 subjects, a separate validation cohort made up of 120 different subjects was used. High-throughput TCR immunosequencing, statistical association of individual TCRs with disease status, and machine learning were combined to predict cytomegalovirus infection status. A later analysis re-analyzed previously published TCR beta repertoires from 650 to 800 donors and added high-resolution HLA genotyping to study TCR occurrence patterns. Rather than using new phenotypic data, the later analysis identified candidate immune exposures from TCR beta sequences and from how often those sequences occurred across donors. An earlier analysis of several hundred of the donors applied high-throughput TCR beta sequencing to assess whether each TCR beta V gene segment acted as functional or pseudogenic. Alongside the repertoire data, information on donor age, sex, ethnicity and CMV serostatus was compiled. A later genetic analysis took genome-wide SNP genotypes for about 65% of the 666 donors and used that subset as a discovery cohort. Every repertoire in the discovery cohort had been generated on one and the same sequencing platform. Class I and class II HLA loci were covered by the typing at four-digit resolution. The number of donors typed differed by locus, with about 629-630 for A, B, C, DRB1 and DQB1, about 500 for DQA1, about 610 for DPA1, and some 440 for DPB1. About five DR-DQ haplotypes were handled as single units for association and clustering, since linkage in the cohort was strong. On average, roughly 240,000 unique TCR beta nucleotide sequences were sequenced per donor among 398 genotyped donors of the cohort, with roughly 18% of those sequences being non-productive. Paper-wide results and their limitations: In a later analysis, HLA-associated TCR beta chains showed more clonal expansion and lower generation probabilities than non-associated chains that were equally common. A later genetic analysis associated a missense DCLRE1C variant with V-gene and J-gene trimming of TCR beta chains, and an independent cohort replicated the association. Assigning TCR associations to individual alleles was difficult when HLA alleles, especially DR and DQ, strongly co-occurred. The 87-base-pair reads could not distinguish some IMGT-functional V segments, including TRBV6-2 and TRBV6-3, so those segments were excluded. The earlier analysis of a few hundred of the donors excluded some 16 rarely observed V segments, including chromosome 9 orphons, because counts were too low. A few of the identified cytomegalovirus-associated TCR beta chains were confirmed in vitro to be specific for cytomegalovirus antigens. CMV serostatus was the only immune exposure information available for the cohort. The presence/absence analyses assumed that sequencing depth was roughly uniform across donors, and that assumption may not be true. A later analysis associated around 16,000 TCR beta sequences with specific HLA alleles at a false discovery rate of 0.05. In an earlier analysis of roughly 560 of the donors, most TCR beta V segments were observed in productive rearrangements about 87% or about 30% of the time, broadly matching IMGT annotations. Linkage disequilibrium might explain the correlated functional status among segregating V segments, but an unknown experimental factor could not be ruled out. Compared with the roughly 720-donor mean, donors in an Asian-associated ancestry cluster had fewer N-insertions in productive TCRs, according to a later genetic analysis. Cytomegalovirus status was reported to be diagnosed by the classifier with high specificity and sensitivity in both the original and validation cohorts. Most TCR sequences were seen in very few donors, while some public TCRs were found in many individuals. The study gave a list of under 200 TCR beta chains associated with cytomegalovirus. In a later analysis, TCR association rates were found to vary across HLA loci, with the most associated TCRs seen for DRB1 alleles and the fewest for HLA-C alleles. Because HLA typing was missing for some donors at each locus, association tests included only the typed subset. According to the authors, the approach could potentially be generalized to other disease states and immunological phenotypes. Most CMV-associated TCR beta chains appeared to be HLA-restricted in a later analysis, and the HLA associations seemed to be driven largely by CMV exposure. The sequencing pipeline was judged likely to have produced a cluster of highly shared sequence variants as a technical artifact. A further reported finding was that TCR beta sequences accurately predicted the HLA-A and HLA-B alleles for most subjects in the first cohort. A later analysis reported that several top co-occurrence clusters appeared linked to parvovirus B19, influenza, CMV and Epstein-Barr virus. Only TCR beta chains were sequenced in this cohort, and the absence of alpha or paired-chain data limited detectable features.

In regard to this clone: This receptor's antigen is unknown. No base-level quality is on record; no much larger clone is a single base apart.

In total, just over 650 healthy bone marrow donors made up the cohort. Cohort members were all nominally healthy when sampled, although unrecorded immune exposures were likely present. The donor was CMV seropositive and belonged to the group of some 290 seropositive cohort members. A peripheral blood sample was provided by each donor, and peripheral blood mononuclear cells were used for TCR beta sequencing. Genomic DNA extraction from the blood cell samples was performed with the Qiagen DNeasy Blood Extraction Kit. From a lookup of the germline V gene, CDR1 and CDR2 are MNHNS and SASEGT. The CDR3 runs 15 amino acids, cysteine and phenylalanine included. Only the CDR3 part of the read is kept: 45 bases, read in frame from the first base. The library relied on the immunoSEQ multiplex PCR assay. For the multiplex PCR, a mixture combining 60 forward primers for TCR Vbeta segments and 13 reverse primers for TCR Jbeta segments was used. Amplification of the CDR3 region of rearranged TCR beta genes was performed with a multiplex PCR assay on genomic DNA. The Illumina HiSeq System was used to sequence the amplified TCR beta libraries as 87-base-pair reads. As for the authors' bioinformatics: In a later analysis, around 80 million unique TCR beta chains were counted across the roughly 670 repertoires, and roughly 11 million of these chains were shared by at least two donors. Raw reads were error-corrected and collapsed into unique sequences by a nearest-neighbor algorithm in which closely related sequences were merged to remove PCR and sequencing errors. Alignment of CDR3 sequences to IMGT reference sequences was used to assign V, D and J gene segments. For a sequence to be retained, a match of at least six nucleotides to both a V gene segment and a J gene segment was required. Rearrangements were classified as productive when the CDR3 lacked stop codons and remained in frame with V and J, and all other rearrangements were classified as non-productive. CDR3 was defined by IMGT convention, running from the second conserved V-encoded cysteine to the conserved J-encoded phenylalanine. The earlier analysis of about 590 of the donors excluded sequences that lacked an unambiguous match to a single V gene segment. In an earlier analysis of several hundred of the donors, V segments were called functional above 56.7% productive rearrangements and were called segregating when the between-donor standard deviation exceeded 5%. A statistical classification framework was built to diagnose cytomegalovirus status from the catalog of TCR beta chain sequences. In a later analysis, V and J genes were assigned by comparing TCR nucleotide sequences against IMGT/GENE-DB human TR gene sequences. In a later analysis, CDR3 sequences and most-parsimonious VDJ recombination scenarios were assigned using the TCRdist pipeline. In a later analysis, every TCR beta chain was defined by the combination of its CDR3 amino acid sequence and its V-gene family, and reads without a unique V-gene family were dropped. In a later analysis, 500 to 700 highly shared, low-generation-probability nucleotide sequences were removed to address suspected cross-contamination and a sequencing artifact. For each public chain, a later analysis derived a clonal expansion index from normalized ranks of inferred template counts within each repertoire. In a later analysis, generation probabilities were computed with a VDJ recombination model fitted to out-of-frame rearrangements, and the resulting probabilities were checked against IGoR. A later analysis scored TCR-TCR, TCR-HLA and TCR-CMV co-occurrence with hypergeometric tests, applying a repertoire-size bias correction to TCR pairs. To estimate false discovery rates, a later analysis permuted the HLA or CMV assignments 20 times. In a later analysis, co-occurring TCRs were grouped using DBSCAN, and TCRdist sequence similarity was added for clustering within HLA-allele-positive subsets. Co-occurrence clustering excluded repertoires with fewer than 30,000 or more than 120,000 public chains, plus five with anomalous nucleotide sharing. This is the immuneACCESS table as TCRdb keeps it, with only in-frame sequences that have V and J called. A part of the clones is gone; compared with another copy, unresolved V genes explain less than half, and the rest is unexplained. That table gives V, J and clone size, and the DNA gave D and trimming. The sample records under 200,000 clones, 80% to 90% of which are singletons. The ten largest clones take up approximately 1.7% of the sample.

The chain uses TRBV6-1 and TRBJ2-5; TRBD1 is possibly the D segment (5 matching bases). The end of the DNA aligns better with TRBJ2-7, so the J call may be wrong. This TCR was recovered from a middle-aged man in good health and CMV-seropositive. Sequencing was done on a sample of PBMCs. CDR3 region: CASKGWGQGRNEQYF. The sequenced DNA: TGTGCCAGCAAAGGGTGGGGTCAGGGCAGAAACGAGCAGTACTTC.